This T cell receptor beta chain was captured by sequencing in a study of T cell responses to AZD1222 COVID-19 vaccine. This table comes from immunoSEQ multiplex PCR, and its TCRdb copy is limited to in-frame clones, with some not included. The top ten hold approximately 0.5% of the sample, which has 150,000 to 200,000 clones, roughly 88% seen once. Per the germline V gene, CDR1 is SNHLY and CDR2 is FYNNEI. The junction had 14 bases not matched to a gene; V was cut back by 7 bases and J by 6 bases. The CDR3 contains 16 residues. The study's findings and limits: Along spike, vaccine-associated CD4 TCRs were found throughout, with dominance at 160-218 and 743-854. Repertoires in all cases were sampled only once the peak T cell response had passed. Most donors were white British, females outnumbered males, and clonal diversity was possibly underestimated.

A word on this clone: No antigen is known for it.

The sequence came from an adult in good health. The chain uses TRBV2 and TRBJ1-5; TRBD1 aligns across 8 bases. The input for sequencing was peripheral blood, taken on day 0 of AZD1222 vaccination. CDR3 sequence reads: CASTLTQTGEGQPQHF. The DNA for the CDR3 is TGTGCCAGCACCCTCACCCAGACAGGGGAGGGTCAGCCCCAGCATTTT. Full variable domain (outside the CDR3, taken from reference TRBV2 and TRBJ1-5): EPEVTQTPSHQVTQMGQEVILRCVPISNHLYFYWYRQILGQKVEFLVSFYNNEISEKSEIFDDQFSVERPDGSNFTLKIRSTKLEDSAMYFCASTLTQTGEGQPQHFGDGTRLSIL.